One T cell receptor (beta chain) is described in this entry. The data were taken from a study of blood T cell repertoires in COVID-19. Study in general: The United States, Italy and Spain supplied acute and convalescent COVID-19 samples. T cells, B-cell-depleted T cells, or PBMCs supplied cDNA or gDNA.

In the original workflow: Quantification of nucleated cells was approximated via reference gene primer amplification. Libraries were prepared by immunoSEQ multiplex PCR; TCRdb keeps only in-frame clonotypes and omits some of them. That table gives V, J and clone size, and the DNA gave D and trimming. The data show roughly 260,000 clones, about four fifths seen once. V shed 4 bases and J 6 bases; nucleotides not matched to a gene: 5. This CDR3 has 16 amino acids. Germline V lookup: CDR1 KGHSH, CDR2 LQKENI. Material: peripheral blood. The source of this sequence is a woman aged 70-85 years with acute or convalescent COVID-19. V usage is TRBV18 and J usage is TRBJ1-6; 11 bases are a match to TRBD1. The DNA of the CDR3 is TGTGCCAGCTCACGCGGACAGGGGGCTTCTAATTCACCCCTCCACTTT. Translated, it gives CASSRGQGASNSPLHF. Filled out from reference TRBV18 and TRBJ1-6, the complete variable domain reads NAGVMQNPRHLVRRRGQEARLRCSPMKGHSHVYWYRQLPEEGLKFMVYLQKENIIDESGMPKERFSAEFPKEGPSILRIQQVVRGDSAAYFCASSRGQGASNSPLHFGNGTRLTVT.